This T cell receptor beta chain was observed in a study of blood T cell repertoires in COVID-19. Sequencing was performed with immunoSEQ multiplex PCR; in TCRdb, only in-frame clones are kept and a portion is missing. The sample shows 200,000 to 250,000 clones, about 83% of them seen only once. This clone was counted a few times. This CDR3 is 17 amino acids long. CDR1 and CDR2 from the germline V gene are MNHEY and SVGEGT. V lost 2 bases and J lost 5; bases outside the gene matches: 6. The sequence was collected from a man aged 25-45 years who had recovered from COVID-19. The chain combines TRBV6-2 or TRBV6-3 with TRBJ2-1; 13 nucleotides agree with TRBD2. Sequencing was done on a sample of peripheral blood. The CDR3 bases are TGTGCCAGCAGTTACACACCGGGACTAGCGGGGAACAATGAGCAGTTCTTC. This codes for CASSYTPGLAGNNEQFF.